This T cell receptor (beta chain) was recorded in a study of hypomethylating agent response in myelodysplastic syndrome. The overall study: Patients with neither complete response nor hematologic improvement were classed non-responders.

The ends were cut back, 5 bases at V and 7 bases at J, with 11 bases in the middle. The germline CDR1 and CDR2 sequences are GTSNPN and SVGIG (reference sequence). The CDR3 consists of 11 residues. Repertoires were generated with immunoSEQ multiplex PCR, while TCRdb's copy carries only in-frame clones and drops some. The data hold about 1,700 clones, with approximately 86% observed a single time. The input for sequencing was bone marrow, taken before or after starting hypomethylating agent treatment for myelodysplastic syndrome (not recorded which). This clonotype originated in a human donor with myelodysplastic syndrome. The chain links TRBV30 to TRBJ1-2, with a tentative D call TRBD1 (5 bases). The CDR3 reads CAWGGNLGYTF. In DNA form, the CDR3 reads TGTGCCTGGGGGGGAAATCTTGGCTACACCTTC.